One sample yielded the 32 T cell receptor beta chains listed below, sequenced in a study of control samples from healthy donors and cancer patients. Only in-frame clones appear in the TCRdb table, and some are missing; sequencing was by immunoSEQ multiplex PCR. The sample lists roughly 73,000 clones; 84% were seen once. Sequenced input: blood. These TCRs come from a man aged 45-60 years in good health.

This clone was seen once. The chain employs TRBV4-3 and TRBJ2-2, with D tentatively TRBD2 (6 bases). Trimming took off 1 base at V and 8 bases at J, with 8 bases between the two ends. Germline lookup yields CDR1 LGHNA and CDR2 YSLEER. The CDR3 spans 13 residues. The CDR3 protein is CASSQVGGGELFF. DNA for the CDR3: TGCGCCAGCAGCCAAGTGGGGGGAGGGGAGCTGTTTTTT.

In its sample, this clone was seen a few times. This chain connects TRBV18 to TRBJ2-2; D is possibly TRBD2 (5 bases). The CDR3 is 16 residues long. Trimming cost V 2 bases and J 1 base, with 11 bases left between them. Germline CDR1 is KGHSH and CDR2 is LQKENI. CDR3 DNA sequence: TGTGCCAGCTCACCAAGCGGCAAGCGGAACACCGGGGAGCTGTTTTTT. It yields the protein CASSPSGKRNTGELFF. Full variable domain (remainder filled in from reference TRBV18 and TRBJ2-2): NAGVMQNPRHLVRRRGQEARLRCSPMKGHSHVYWYRQLPEEGLKFMVYLQKENIIDESGMPKERFSAEFPKEGPSILRIQQVVRGDSAAYFCASSPSGKRNTGELFFGEGSRLTVL.

The V call is TRBV27, the J call TRBJ2-1; 9 bases are shared with TRBD1. CDR3 length equals 16 residues. J was trimmed by 3 bases and V by 6 bases; bases with no gene match: 9. Germline V gives CDR1 MNHEY, CDR2 SMNVEV (reference sequence). CDR3: CASSQETGGFYNEQFF. The CDR3, as DNA: TGTGCCAGCAGCCAAGAAACAGGGGGCTTCTACAATGAGCAGTTCTTC.

The V call is TRBV11-2, the J call TRBJ2-7; no clear D. Germline CDR1 SGHAT, CDR2 FQNNGV. V was clipped by 5 bases and J by 1 base, with 9 bases between them. The CDR3 length is 13 residues. The CDR3 reads CASSPSQSYEQYF. The CDR3 coding sequence is TGTGCCAGCAGCCCGTCACAGTCCTACGAGCAGTACTTC.

The V and J genes are TRBV7-9 and TRBJ1-6; possibly TRBD1 for D (6 bases). The ends were cut back, 6 bases at V and 0 bases at J, with 21 bases in the middle. CDR1 and CDR2 from the germline V gene are SEHNR and FQNEAQ (reference sequence). The CDR3 sequence is 19 residues long. DNA of the CDR3: TGTGCCAGCAGAGGGGGTTTCGACAGTACCAACTCCTATAATTCACCCCTCCACTTT. Its translation is CASRGGFDSTNSYNSPLHF.

The chain recombines TRBV28 with TRBJ2-7; D is possibly TRBD1 or TRBD2 (6 bases each). The CDR3 has 15 residues. Germline assignment: CDR1 MDHEN and CDR2 SYDVKM. V lost 5 bases and J 4 bases, leaving 18 bases between the germline ends. CDR3 bases: TGTGCCAGCAGTCCTCAAATGGGGGGCGCGTACGAGCAGTACTTC. Amino acids: CASSPQMGGAYEQYF.

This rearrangement joins TRBV5-1 to TRBJ2-2, with D maybe TRBD1 (5 bases). Per germline, CDR1 SGHRS and CDR2 YFSETQ. Between the trimmed V and J ends, which lost 0 bases and 7 bases, there was a span of 13 bases. This CDR3 spans 15 amino acids. For the CDR3, the DNA is TGCGCCAGCAGCTTGGCGGCAGGGAAAAACGGGGAGCTGTTTTTT. Translating it yields CASSLAAGKNGELFF.

This clone appeared a few times. This chain connects TRBV10-3 to TRBJ2-3; either TRBD1 or TRBD2 may fit D (5 bases each). CDR1 is ENHRY, CDR2 SYGVKD, per germline. The CDR3 extends over 14 amino acids. Between the trimmed V and J ends, which lost 3 bases and 1 base, there was a span of 8 bases. The CDR3 sequence is CAISDRGGTDTQYF. The CDR3 DNA sequence: TGTGCCATCAGTGATAGAGGGGGCACAGATACGCAGTATTTT.

V usage is TRBV27 and J usage is TRBJ1-2; possibly TRBD1 for D (5 bases). Germline V gene data show CDR1 as MNHEY and CDR2 as SMNVEV (reference sequence). Trimming shortened V by 6 bases and J by 4 bases, and 12 bases separated the two germline ends. This CDR3 contains 13 residues. CDR3 coding DNA: TGTGCCAGCAGGGTTCAGGGATCCTATGGCTACACCTTC. It encodes CASRVQGSYGYTF.

The chain uses TRBV5-6 and TRBJ1-3, with D possibly matching TRBD1 (6 bases). The germline V gene has CDR1 SGHDT and CDR2 YYEEEE. The CDR3 is 15 amino acids. V was cut by 4 bases and J by 6 bases, with 17 bases left in between. CDR3 nucleotides: TGTGCCAGCAGCGCAAGGGGGGAAGAAGAAAACACCATATATTTT. It codes for CASSARGEEENTIYF.

The chain joins TRBV5-1 to TRBJ1-2, with TRBD1 matching over 9 bases. Germline CDR1 SGHRS, CDR2 YFSETQ. With V trimmed by 4 bases and J by 1 base, 2 bases remained unmatched. This CDR3 region has 14 residues. CDR3 loop: CASSRDRDNYGYTF. For the CDR3, the DNA is TGCGCCAGCAGCAGGGACAGGGATAACTATGGCTACACCTTC. Full variable domain (missing parts from reference TRBV5-1 and TRBJ1-2): KAGVTQTPRYLIKTRGQQVTLSCSPISGHRSVSWYQQTPGQGLQFLFEYFSETQRNKGNFPGRFSGRQFSNSRSEMNVSTLELGDSALYLCASSRDRDNYGYTFGSGTRLTVV.

This chain links TRBV7-8 with TRBJ2-3, with TRBD2 matching 8 bases. The CDR3 extends over 15 amino acids. After removal of 5 bases from V and 4 bases from J, the junction contained 8 bases not matched to a gene. Germline assignment: CDR1 SGHVS and CDR2 FQNEAQ. CDR3 bases: TGTGCCAGCAGCCCCCTTGGGCGGGAGGCAGATACGCAGTATTTT. Translated, it gives CASSPLGREADTQYF.

This chain joins TRBV7-2 and TRBJ2-5; D is uncertain. Germline assignment: CDR1 SGHTA and CDR2 FQGNSA. Deletions cut 4 bases from V and 4 bases from J, with 16 bases between. This CDR3 is built from 15 residues. The CDR3 is CASSSSSWIRETQYF. As DNA, the CDR3 is TGTGCCAGCAGCTCGTCCTCCTGGATCCGAGAGACCCAGTACTTC.

The chain has TRBV2 and TRBJ2-5; 7 positions agree with TRBD1. Germline V gene sequence: CDR1 SNHLY, CDR2 FYNNEI. CDR3 length: 16 amino acids. J gave up 2 bases and V 1 base, and 7 bases lay outside the gene matches. CDR3: CASSEVKGAGQETQYF. CDR3 DNA sequence: TGTGCCAGCAGTGAAGTTAAGGGGGCCGGGCAAGAGACCCAGTACTTC.

V is TRBV7-9 and J is TRBJ2-1; 8 nucleotides line up with TRBD2. V trimming: 7 bases; J trimming: 0 bases; junction bases outside the gene matches: 8. The length of the CDR3 is 16 residues. Germline V gene sequence: CDR1 SEHNR, CDR2 FQNEAQ (reference sequence). The CDR3 DNA sequence: TGTGCCAGCACAGGAGGGAGCGGGAGCTCCTACAATGAGCAGTTCTTC. Protein sequence: CASTGGSGSSYNEQFF. Supplemented by reference TRBV7-9 and TRBJ2-1, the full variable domain reads DTGVSQNPRHKITKRGQNVTFRCDPISEHNRLYWYRQTLGQGPEFLTYFQNEAQLEKSRLLSDRFSAERPKGSFSTLEIQRTEQGDSAMYLCASTGGSGSSYNEQFFGPGTRLTVL.

The sample holds one count of this clone. This chain links TRBV21-1 with TRBJ2-2; TRBD2, the D gene given by the table, was not confirmed from the DNA. TRBV21-1 is a listed pseudogene. The CDR3 contains 16 residues. CDR3 in DNA: TGTGCCAGCAGCAAACGGCTAGCGGGTAGCACCGGGGAGCTGTTTTTT. Its protein product is CASSKRLAGSTGELFF.

This clone turned up a few times. The chain links TRBV19 to TRBJ2-7; TRBD2 might be the D (6 bases). From germline, CDR1 is LNHDA and CDR2 SQIVND (reference sequence). Trimming shortened V by 6 bases and J by 6 bases, and 15 bases separated the two germline ends. The CDR3 loop spans 13 amino acids. CDR3 residues: CASSPYTGAEQYF. The CDR3 DNA reads as TGTGCCAGTAGCCCTTATACGGGAGCCGAGCAGTACTTC.

The J gene is TRBJ1-5, the V gene TRBV19; D is perhaps TRBD1 (5 bases). The CDR3 contains 16 residues. Trimming took off 8 bases at V and 4 bases at J, with 21 bases between the two ends. CDR1 is LNHDA and CDR2 is SQIVND in the germline V gene (reference sequence). As DNA, the CDR3 is TGTGCCAGTCTTCCCCAGGGTTCGACCATTAATCAGCCCCAGCATTTT. Protein sequence: CASLPQGSTINQPQHF.

The V and J genes are TRBV6-6 and TRBJ1-3; D might be TRBD1 (6 bases). The CDR3 length is 14 residues. V shed 4 bases and J shed 4 bases, with 11 bases lying between them. Germline CDR1 MNHNY, CDR2 SVGAGI (reference sequence). CDR3 amino acids: CASSFRDNGNTIYF. The CDR3 nucleotides are TGTGCCAGCAGTTTTCGGGACAACGGAAACACCATATATTTT.

This clone was found once. The chain has TRBV4-3 and TRBJ1-6, with D hard to call. Germline CDR1 LGHNA, CDR2 YSLEER. The CDR3 consists of 15 residues. V was clipped by 1 base and J by 6 bases, with 10 bases between them. The CDR3 is CASSQARSGNSPLHF. DNA for the CDR3: TGCGCCAGCAGCCAAGCCCGATCGGGTAATTCACCCCTCCACTTT.

The chain links TRBV7-2 to TRBJ2-3; the match to TRBD2 covers 13 bases. V lost 4 bases, J lost 4 bases, and 2 bases stayed unmatched. The germline V gene has CDR1 SGHTA and CDR2 FQGNSA. There are 15 residues in the CDR3. CDR3 residues: CASSSTSGRADTQYF. CDR3 coding DNA: TGTGCCAGCAGCTCAACTAGCGGGAGGGCAGATACGCAGTATTTT. The complete variable domain, with remaining parts taken from reference TRBV7-2 and TRBJ2-3, reads GAGVSQSPSNKVTEKGKDVELRCDPISGHTALYWYRQSLGQGLEFLIYFQGNSAPDKSGLPSDRFSAERTGGSVSTLTIQRTQQEDSAVYLCASSSTSGRADTQYFGPGTRLTVL.

This chain links TRBV27 with TRBJ1-1; D gene ambiguous. The length of the CDR3 is 9 residues. Germline CDR1 reads MNHEY; CDR2 reads SMNVEV (reference sequence). Between the trimmed V and J ends, which lost 7 bases and 5 bases, there was a span of 2 bases. The CDR3 is CASTTEAFF. CDR3 bases: TGTGCCAGCACGACTGAAGCTTTCTTT.

V and J are TRBV11-2 and TRBJ2-6; D may be TRBD1 (6 bases). This CDR3 is built from 19 residues. Germline V gives CDR1 SGHAT, CDR2 FQNNGV. V gave up 3 bases and J gave up 4 bases, with 22 bases separating them. The CDR3 here is CASSFLRPWGLIGANVLTF. The CDR3 nucleotides read TGTGCCAGCAGCTTCCTACGGCCATGGGGGCTCATAGGGGCCAACGTCCTGACTTTC. Variable domain in full (rest from reference TRBV11-2 and TRBJ2-6): EAGVAQSPRYKIIEKRQSVAFWCNPISGHATLYWYQQILGQGPKLLIQFQNNGVVDDSQLPKDRFSAERLKGVDSTLKIQPAKLEDSAVYLCASSFLRPWGLIGANVLTFGAGSRLTVL.

This chain uses TRBV29-1 with TRBJ1-1; no reliable D call. The V end was cut by 4 bases, the J end by 7 bases, with 16 bases between. Germline CDR1 is SQVTM and CDR2 is ANQGSEA. The CDR3 runs 13 residues. DNA for the CDR3: TGCAGCGTTGGCCCACCAGGATCGGGTGAAGCTTTCTTT. The encoded protein is CSVGPPGSGEAFF. The full variable domain, completed using reference TRBV29-1 and TRBJ1-1, is SAVISQKPSRDICQRGTSLTIQCQVDSQVTMMFWYRQQPGQSLTLIATANQGSEATYESGFVIDKFPISRPNLTFSTLTVSNMSPEDSSIYLCSVGPPGSGEAFFGQGTRLTVV.

The chain couples TRBV20-1 to TRBJ2-3, with D uncertain. CDR1 DFQATT and CDR2 SNEGSKA come from the germline V gene (reference sequence). V shed 6 bases and J shed 3 bases, with 7 bases lying between them. This CDR3 spans 11 amino acids. The CDR3: CSARKTDTQYF. CDR3 bases: TGCAGTGCACGAAAGACAGATACGCAGTATTTT.

The rearrangement links TRBV27 to TRBJ2-1; perhaps TRBD2 as D (7 bases). Between the trimmed V and J ends, which lost 3 bases and 9 bases, there was a span of 18 bases. Germline CDR1 MNHEY, CDR2 SMNVEV (reference sequence). This CDR3 is 15 amino acids long. The CDR3 loop is CASSFGGGGVVEQFF. The CDR3 DNA reads TGTGCCAGCAGTTTTGGGGGGGGCGGGGTTGTTGAGCAGTTCTTC.

This chain links TRBV7-9 with TRBJ1-6; 8 bases match TRBD1. CDR1 and CDR2 from the germline V gene are SEHNR and FQNEAQ (reference sequence). With 2 bases clipped from V and 10 bases from J, the junction kept 13 bases outside the gene matches. The CDR3 contains 17 residues. This CDR3 is CASSLHSQTGVRSPLHF. CDR3 sequence (DNA): TGTGCCAGCAGCTTACATTCACAGACAGGGGTCCGATCACCCCTCCACTTT.

The gene calls are TRBV30 and TRBJ1-1; the match to TRBD1 covers 8 bases. The length of the CDR3 is 14 residues. Germline CDR1 GTSNPN, CDR2 SVGIG (reference sequence). V dropped 5 bases and J dropped 5; count of bases not matched to a gene: 10. Here the CDR3 reads CAWLRDRGRTEAFF. The CDR3 DNA sequence: TGTGCCTGGCTGAGAGACAGGGGAAGGACTGAAGCTTTCTTT.

This rearrangement joins TRBV9 to TRBJ2-1; the D call may be TRBD1 or TRBD2 (6 bases each). CDR1 SGDLS and CDR2 YYNGEE come from the germline V gene. This CDR3 has 15 amino acids. V lost 4 bases to trimming and J lost 7 bases, with 18 bases between them. The CDR3 DNA sequence: TGTGCCAGCAGCATATCATTGGGGGCGGGGAATGAGCAGTTCTTC. Its protein product is CASSISLGAGNEQFF. The complete variable domain, with remaining parts taken from reference TRBV9 and TRBJ2-1, reads DSGVTQTPKHLITATGQRVTLRCSPRSGDLSVYWYQQSLDQGLQFLIQYYNGEERAKGNILERFSAQQFPDLHSELNLSSLELGDSALYFCASSISLGAGNEQFFGPGTRLTVL.

The V gene is TRBV28, the J gene TRBJ1-2, with 9 bases fitting TRBD1. The CDR3 sequence is 15 residues long. Trimming removed 5 bases from V and 3 bases from J; junction bases left unmatched: 7. In germline, CDR1 is MDHEN, CDR2 SYDVKM. CDR3 bases: TGTGCCAGCAGTGTAGGACAGGGGCGATACTATGGCTACACCTTC. As protein: CASSVGQGRYYGYTF.

V gene TRBV30 combines with J gene TRBJ1-2; 11 bases line up with TRBD1. This CDR3 has 14 residues. With 7 bases clipped from V and 5 bases from J, the junction kept 9 bases outside the gene matches. CDR1 is GTSNPN and CDR2 is SVGIG in the germline V gene (reference sequence). The chain's CDR3 is CAFRDRGGSYGYTF. DNA for the CDR3: TGTGCCTTCCGGGACAGGGGGGGGAGTTATGGCTACACCTTC.

This chain joins TRBV30 and TRBJ1-5; the D gene is possibly TRBD1 (5 bases). In germline, CDR1 is GTSNPN, CDR2 SVGIG (reference sequence). Deletions cut 5 bases from V and 2 bases from J, with 13 bases between. This CDR3 has 14 residues. CDR3 sequence: CAWGAGYGNQPQHF. The CDR3 nucleotides read TGTGCCTGGGGGGCGGGATACGGCAATCAGCCCCAGCATTTT.